The 9 T cell receptor beta chains below all came from one sample that was sequenced in a study of T-cell reconstitution after alpha-beta-depleted transplantation in children. The authors prepared the TCRbeta library with unique molecular identifiers. Each CDR3 protein gets one entry after TCRdb re-called the PCR reads with MiXCR. The data contain 400,000 to 450,000 distinct CDR3 sequences, around 46% of them singletons. The source material was PBMCs, sampled before TCRalphabeta/CD19-depleted stem cell transplant. The receptors were sampled from a girl aged 2 to 10 with aplastic anemia, due to receive a stem cell transplant.

This clonotype was seen only a few times. The rearrangement links TRBV28 to TRBJ2-7, with D maybe TRBD1 (6 bases). V was shortened by 7 bases and J by 3 bases, with 13 bases between the two germline ends. The CDR3 runs to 13 residues. Germline V CDR1 and CDR2: MDHEN, SYDVKM. The CDR3 DNA sequence: TGTGCCAGCACCCCAGGGGCTGACTACGAGCAGTACTTC. It encodes CASTPGADYEQYF.

This clonotype occurred a few times. The chain carries TRBV6-4 and TRBJ2-5; 7 positions agree with TRBD2. Looked up from germline, CDR1 is MRHNA and CDR2 is SNTAGT. The CDR3 runs to 13 residues. Trimming at V came to 5 bases and at J to 5 bases, leaving 5 bases not matched to a gene. The CDR3 is CASSKRDGETQYF. DNA for the CDR3: TGTGCCAGCAGTAAGCGGGACGGTGAGACCCAGTACTTC.

This clonotype has a count of ten or more. The chain links TRBV7-2 to TRBJ2-2, with a weak D call TRBD2 (5 bases). V lost 1 base and J 4 bases, leaving 7 bases between the germline ends. The CDR3 runs to 14 residues. Germline-derived CDR1 and CDR2 are SGHTA and FQGNSA. The CDR3 sequence is CASSLVTITGELFF. CDR3 coding DNA: TGTGCCAGCAGCTTAGTGACTATCACCGGGGAGCTGTTTTTT. Full variable domain (remainder filled in from reference TRBV7-2 and TRBJ2-2): GAGVSQSPSNKVTEKGKDVELRCDPISGHTALYWYRQSLGQGLEFLIYFQGNSAPDKSGLPSDRFSAERTGGSVSTLTIQRTQQEDSAVYLCASSLVTITGELFFGEGSRLTVL.

The chain recombines TRBV27 with TRBJ2-2; the D gene is possibly TRBD1 (5 bases). Germline loops: CDR1 MNHEY, CDR2 SMNVEV (reference sequence). This CDR3 comprises 15 residues. V lost 3 bases and J 4 bases, leaving 12 bases between the germline ends. CDR3: CASSFARVTTGELFF. CDR3 in DNA: TGTGCCAGCAGTTTCGCCAGGGTGACCACCGGGGAGCTGTTTTTT.

The chain is built from TRBV3-1 and TRBJ2-3, with no clear D. This CDR3 contains 14 residues. Germline values: CDR1 LGHDT, CDR2 YNNKEL (reference sequence). V lost 3 bases, J lost 4 bases, and 11 bases lay in between. The CDR3 protein is CASSHRTIADTQYF. The DNA of the CDR3 is TGTGCCAGCAGCCACAGAACGATTGCAGATACGCAGTATTTT.

About this clonotype: The germline gene is not matched at one end of the junction; a read error may be the cause. Written as DNA, the CDR3 is TGTGCTAGCAGCCAATGCTCTAGCGGCTACTCCTACGAGCAGTACTTC. Protein: CASSQCSSGYSYEQYF. The chain links TRBV7-7 to TRBJ2-7; 7 positions agree with TRBD2. Germline CDR1 reads SSHAT; CDR2 reads FNYEAQ (reference sequence). The CDR3 is made up of 16 amino acids.

This clonotype turned up a few times. V and J are TRBV20-1 and TRBJ1-5, with D unresolved. Germline CDR1 and CDR2: DFQATT and SNEGSKA (reference sequence). Trimming cost V 6 bases and J 6 bases, with 9 bases left between them. CDR3 length: 11 amino acids. The CDR3 DNA reads as TGCAGTGCCCGCGTCCCTCAGCCCCAGCATTTT. This encodes CSARVPQPQHF.

The CDR3 protein is CASKSQGTFEQYF. CDR3 DNA sequence: TGTGCCAGTAAAAGCCAGGGAACCTTCGAGCAGTACTTC. The chain is built from TRBV19 and TRBJ2-7; the D gene is possibly TRBD1 (5 bases). V lost 7 bases, J lost 6 bases, and 16 bases lay in between. CDR3 length: 13 residues. CDR1 and CDR2 (germline): LNHDA, SQIVND (reference sequence).

This clonotype was recorded at least ten times. This rearrangement joins TRBV12-3 or TRBV12-4 to TRBJ2-6; 8 positions agree with TRBD1. The CDR3 sequence is 15 residues long. Trimming removed 3 bases from V and 4 bases from J; junction bases left unmatched: 2. CDR3 sequence (DNA): TGTGCCAGCAGTTTTCGGGACAGGGGGGCCAACGTCCTGACTTTC. It encodes CASSFRDRGANVLTF.